Listed below are T cell receptor beta chains from one sample, sequenced in a study of cytomegalovirus exposure and HLA in healthy donors. Clones were read by immunoSEQ multiplex PCR, and TCRdb kept only the in-frame ones, dropping some. The sample lists roughly 55,000 clones; 77% were seen once. The sample was PBMCs. These receptors all stem from a female donor in good health and CMV-seronegative. CDR3s include the opening cysteine and the closing phenylalanine or tryptophan.

J,V,CDR3
TRBJ2-1,TRBV5-5,CASSTLAGGSIDEQFF
TRBJ2-1,TRBV18,CASSPGTSSSEQFF
TRBJ1-5,TRBV28,CASSPWGPRAQHF
TRBJ2-1,TRBV19,CASSNSEREQFF
TRBJ2-3,TRBV27,CASGPWDRGTDTQYF
TRBJ1-5,TRBV10-3,CAISEDFRQGNQPQHF
TRBJ1-2,TRBV10-3,CAISGTDGYTF
TRBJ1-1,TRBV7-2,CASSLLGAGNTEAFF
TRBJ1-1,TRBV10-3,CAISESGQGMNTEAFF
TRBJ1-1,TRBV6-6,CASSYPAVSGTEAFF
TRBJ2-3,TRBV7-2,CASSVMWGGGTDTQYF
TRBJ2-2,TRBV7-2,CASSLVWLAGGGGGELFF
TRBJ2-7,TRBV6-6,CASSYPGTGGYEQYF
TRBJ2-7,TRBV5-1,CASSLSGTSGGSYEQYF
TRBJ1-2,TRBV21-1,CATQSPNIGTVNGYTF
TRBJ2-7,TRBV28,CASSSTREQYF
TRBJ2-5,TRBV2,CASSDETGVEETQYF
TRBJ2-2,TRBV7-2,CASSLEPGKNTGELFF
TRBJ1-1,TRBV5-6,CASSYSGQFTEAFF
TRBJ2-1,TRBV30,CAWSLVDEQFF
TRBJ1-6,TRBV9,CASSPSTGRSPLHF
TRBJ2-2,TRBV2,CASSQGLDSGAVF
TRBJ2-3,TRBV14,CASSRLAGTDTQYF
TRBJ2-7,TRBV30,CAWSNGRTYEQYF
TRBJ2-3,TRBV9,CASSVGPSADTQYF
TRBJ2-3,TRBV27,CASRYGRETTDTQYF
TRBJ1-1,TRBV4-3,CASSQGQTEAFF
TRBJ1-4,TRBV5-1,CASSLATTAANEKLFF
TRBJ1-3,TRBV4-1,CASSQDFGQGAVGGNTIYF
TRBJ1-5,TRBV6-6,CASSRGQYSNQPQHF
TRBJ2-7,TRBV7-2,CASQGESNEQYF
TRBJ1-5,TRBV19,CASSSQGNAYSHQPQHF
TRBJ2-1,TRBV28,CASRAGGRLSYNEQFF
TRBJ1-2,TRBV28,CASSFAGNGYTF
TRBJ2-7,TRBV2,CASSEAPGQGFYEQYF
TRBJ2-3,TRBV15,CATSRAGGGYGEADTQYF
TRBJ2-3,TRBV27,CASSRLSSGGAWDTQYF
TRBJ2-1,TRBV19,CASTDRAGRRYNEQFF
TRBJ2-5,TRBV4-1,CASSQPGLAGVGETQYF
TRBJ2-7,TRBV19,CASSTSAGASYEQYF
TRBJ2-5,TRBV30,CAWSVPDRYETQYF
TRBJ2-7,TRBV2,CASSRRGF
TRBJ1-6,TRBV19,CASSINQGTGDSPLHF
TRBJ2-4,TRBV5-8,CASSLGGELAKNIQYF
TRBJ1-1,TRBV6-5,CASSYLAGGQNTEAFF
TRBJ1-1,TRBV5-1,CASSFQGANTEAFF